Here is one T cell receptor (beta chain) with its context. The antigen it recognizes is unknown. One end of the junction does not line up with germline, which may come from a read error. TCR beta CDR3 regions were amplified from RNA transcripts. The TCR CDR3 was subjected to a first round of RT-PCR using the HTBI primer set and the Qiagen OneStep RT-PCR kit. Libraries were constructed in a second round of multiplex PCR, after which size selection and purification were carried out. Sequencing of the libraries was done on an Illumina HiSeq2000 using paired-end 100 bp reads. As for the original processing: SOAPnuke was used to process the raw data, with reads discarded if the reads contained adapters or uncalled bases, had a mean Phred below 15, or lacked an exact constant-primer or identifier match. High-quality paired reads were merged with COPE v1.2.5, and unique nucleotide sequences were defined as clonotypes. MiTCR v1.1 was used to align the clonotypes against IMGT TRBV, TRBD and TRBJ reference segments. Only V-J combinations with frequency above 0.0001, covering approximately 99% of repertoires, were analysed. The TCS score was defined as the ratio of F50 (clonal expansion) to E x V (chaos), calculated using BLOSUM62-based TCRdist between CDR3 peptides within each V-J. Welch's t-statistics and random forest reduced just over 500 V-J features to 13, which were used in a naive Bayes classifier (R e1071). The Morisita-Horn index was used to measure how similar the thyroid and blood repertoires were. Through fastp at Q25 and MiXCR, TCRdb rebuilt clones from the public reads, retaining in-frame beta chains. Entries are consolidated by CDR3 protein sequence, retaining the most common genes and DNA. The V and J calls were not made by the authors but by TCRdb's processing. The sample table records around 600,000 distinct CDR3 sequences; about 45% of these occur just once. The ten largest account for about 7.2% of the sample.

The data are from a study of T cells in Graves' hyperthyroidism and ophthalmopathy (dated by TCRdb to between 2018 and 2021). The study in broad terms: A discovery cohort of approximately 97 patients, 43 with Graves' ophthalmopathy and approximately 55 with stable Graves' hyperthyroidism, was used to find distinguishing TCR V-J signatures. An independent validation cohort of 18 to 20 hyperthyroidism patients and approximately 16 patients who later progressed to ophthalmopathy tested prospective prediction of ophthalmopathy. The 90 or so discovery patients were randomly split 7:3 into training and test sets. The study also compared thyroid tissue and blood T-cell repertoires from five or six Graves' hyperthyroidism patients. After blood sampling, hyperthyroidism patients were treated with methimazole at a starting dose of 30 mg daily, and ophthalmopathy patients were treated with high-dose intravenous methylprednisolone. According to the paper, TCR Vbeta CDR3 sequencing was carried out on over 130 peripheral blood samples, which came from about 45 ophthalmopathy, around 75 hyperthyroidism and roughly 17 progressor patients.

The CDR3 runs 13 residues from the cysteine to the phenylalanine. Only the CDR3 DNA stays, 39 bases, in frame from base 1. From the germline V gene, CDR1 is ENHRY and CDR2 is SYGVKD. The research as a whole found: During validation, the model predicted progression to ophthalmopathy a median of around 6 months ahead of onset, with approximately 70% sensitivity and roughly 75% specificity. Most expanded thyroid clonotypes (frequency above 0.001) were also detected in blood, suggesting blood repertoires may reflect thyroid immune responses. A model built on a 13 V-J signature distinguished ophthalmopathy from stable hyperthyroidism, reaching 87.88% sensitivity and about 81% specificity in cross-validation and 80%/75% in testing. No statistical method was used to fix the sample size in advance, and group allocation was not hidden from the investigators.

Exclusion was applied to patients with uncontrolled infections, other autoimmune diseases, pregnancy or lactation. Diagnoses were established on the basis of clinical symptoms, serum thyroxine and TRAb, thyroid ultrasound, and orbital computed tomography. Total RNA was extracted using Trizol reagent, and RNA quality was assessed on an Agilent 2100 Bioanalyzer. The sequencing sample was made of peripheral blood or thyroid tissue (not recorded which). The sequence was collected from an adult man with Graves' disease, either hyperthyroidism or ophthalmopathy (not recorded which). The chain was built from TRBV10-3 and TRBJ1-1; a tentative D call is TRBD1 (5 bases match). CDR3 reads: CASSGVQGTEAFF. The DNA sequence reads TGTGCCAGCAGTGGCGTCCAGGGCACTGAAGCTTTCTTT.